This TCR beta chain was documented in a study of blood T cell repertoires in COVID-19. About the study: COVID-19 samples from acute and convalescent phases originated in the United States, Italy and Spain.

V lost 5 bases and J 4 bases, leaving 9 bases between the germline ends. The germline gives CDR1 LNHDA, CDR2 SQIVND (reference sequence). The length of the CDR3 is 14 residues. Clinical histories supplied by participants themselves formed the basis of cohort assignment. How the authors handled the data: Reference gene primer amplification yielded estimated nucleated cell counts. Assay used: immunoSEQ multiplex PCR; TCRdb lists only in-frame clones, some missing. Clone size and V and J calls were adopted from that table, with D and trimming inferred from the DNA. The sample contains 150,000 to 200,000 clones, 82% of which appear only once.

The source material was PBMCs or T cells enriched from blood (not recorded which). The clonotype originates from a woman aged 60 to 75 with acute COVID-19. This chain connects TRBV19 to TRBJ2-6; D is uncertain. Here the CDR3 DNA reads TGTGCCAGTAGTCCACAACAGGGGGCCAACGTCCTGACTTTC. Amino acid sequence: CASSPQQGANVLTF.